The sequence of this TCR beta chain was determined in a study of T cells in localized non-small cell lung cancer. Sequencing was performed with immunoSEQ multiplex PCR; in TCRdb, only in-frame clones are kept and a portion is missing. Altogether tens of thousands of clones are present, 88% being singletons, with the ten largest covering roughly 4%. Study-level results: Sequencing was limited to one tumor region, leaving the possibility of heterogeneity open.

Comments on this clone: Antigen: not known.

The CDR3 is 17 amino acids. Germline V gene lookup returns CDR1 LGHNA and CDR2 YSLEER. The V end was cut by 0 bases, the J end by 0 bases, with 12 bases between. This rearrangement joins TRBV4-3 to TRBJ2-1, with TRBD1 as a possible D gene (5 bases). This material consisted of peripheral blood, taken before any cancer treatment. The origin of this receptor is a woman aged 40-70 years with stage I lung adenocarcinoma. The CDR3: CASSQEPPGPSYNEQFF. CDR3 DNA sequence: TGCGCCAGCAGCCAAGAACCGCCAGGGCCCTCCTACAATGAGCAGTTCTTC.